This T cell receptor beta chain was captured by sequencing in a study of synovial regulatory T cells in juvenile arthritis. Study-wide context: Treatments: a few naive, several methotrexate, one methotrexate plus infliximab, one unknown. Overall study results and limits: iaTreg TCR repertoires were largely private across patients and partially overlapped synovial Teff and blood CPL. CDR3 overlap with synovial Tregs was higher for iaTregs than other blood Tregs.

CDR3 length: 12 residues. No DNA appears here. From germline, CDR1 is SGHRS and CDR2 YFSETQ. Donors were approximately eleven juvenile idiopathic arthritis patients with active disease, 3 polyarticular and 8 oligoarticular. As regards this clone: What it binds is not known.

Assay: immunoSEQ multiplex PCR; the TCRdb copy retains only in-frame clones and omits some. The sample yields 7,500 to 10,000 clones, of which the top ten take up 0.71%. This chain connects TRBV5-1 to TRBJ2-7. Sequenced material: Treg cells from blood. Subset of the sample: remaining (HLA-DR-negative) circulating blood Treg cells. This TCR came from a donor aged 2-35 years with juvenile idiopathic arthritis. The CDR3: CASSLVTGQQYF.